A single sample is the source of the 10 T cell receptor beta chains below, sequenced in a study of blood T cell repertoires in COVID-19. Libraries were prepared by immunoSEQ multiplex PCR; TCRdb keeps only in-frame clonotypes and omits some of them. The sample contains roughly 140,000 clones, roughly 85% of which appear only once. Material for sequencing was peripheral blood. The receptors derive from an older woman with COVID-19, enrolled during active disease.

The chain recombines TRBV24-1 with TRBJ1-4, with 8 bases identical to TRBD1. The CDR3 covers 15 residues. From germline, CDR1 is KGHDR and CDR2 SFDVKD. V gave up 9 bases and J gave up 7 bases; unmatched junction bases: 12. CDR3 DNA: TGTGCCACCGGAGAAACGGACAGGGCGGGTGAAAAACTGTTTTTT. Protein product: CATGETDRAGEKLFF.

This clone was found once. The CDR3 protein is CASSYSGTGYNQPQHF. Written as DNA, the CDR3 is TGTGCCAGCAGTTACAGCGGGACAGGATACAATCAGCCCCAGCATTTT. The J gene is TRBJ1-5, the V gene TRBV7-9; 8 nucleotides align to TRBD1. This CDR3 spans 16 amino acids. Trimming took 6 bases from V and 3 from J; bases not matched to a gene: 10. The germline V gene encodes CDR1 SEHNR and CDR2 FQNEAQ (reference sequence).

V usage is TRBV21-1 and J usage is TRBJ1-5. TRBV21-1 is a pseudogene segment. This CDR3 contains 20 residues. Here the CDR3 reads CASSKYSNRAGCRGNQPQHF. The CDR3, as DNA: TGTGCCAGCAGCAAATACTCGAACCGGGCGGGTTGCAGAGGTAATCAGCCCCAGCATTTT.

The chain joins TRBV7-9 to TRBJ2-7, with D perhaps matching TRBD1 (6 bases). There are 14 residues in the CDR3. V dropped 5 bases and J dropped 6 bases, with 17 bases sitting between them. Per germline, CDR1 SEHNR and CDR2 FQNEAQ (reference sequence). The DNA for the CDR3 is TGTGCCAGCAGCGATCTCCAGGGGATGGGCGAGCAGTACTTC. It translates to CASSDLQGMGEQYF.

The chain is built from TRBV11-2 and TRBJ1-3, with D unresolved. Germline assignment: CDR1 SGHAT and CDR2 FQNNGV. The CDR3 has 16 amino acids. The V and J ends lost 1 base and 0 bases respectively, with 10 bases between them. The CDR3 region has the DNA TGTGCCAGCAGCTTAGGACATAAACGCTCTGGAAACACCATATATTTT. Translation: CASSLGHKRSGNTIYF.

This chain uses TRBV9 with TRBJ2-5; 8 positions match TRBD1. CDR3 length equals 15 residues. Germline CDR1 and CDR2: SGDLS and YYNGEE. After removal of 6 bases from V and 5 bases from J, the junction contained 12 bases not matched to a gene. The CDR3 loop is CASKTGRGLGETQYF. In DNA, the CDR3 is TGTGCCAGCAAAACGGGCAGGGGGCTAGGGGAGACCCAGTACTTC.

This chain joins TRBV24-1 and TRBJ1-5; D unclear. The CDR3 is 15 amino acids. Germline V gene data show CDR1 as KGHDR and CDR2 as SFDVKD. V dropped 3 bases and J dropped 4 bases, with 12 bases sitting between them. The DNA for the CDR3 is TGTGCCACCAGTGATCGAGGTCGAGGTAATCAGCCCCAGCATTTT. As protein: CATSDRGRGNQPQHF.

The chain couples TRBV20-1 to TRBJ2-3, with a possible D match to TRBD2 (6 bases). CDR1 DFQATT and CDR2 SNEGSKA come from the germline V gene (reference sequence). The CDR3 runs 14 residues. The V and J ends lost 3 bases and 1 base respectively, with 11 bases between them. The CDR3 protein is CSASSGTGTDTQYF. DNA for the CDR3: TGCAGTGCTAGTTCCGGGACTGGCACAGATACGCAGTATTTT.

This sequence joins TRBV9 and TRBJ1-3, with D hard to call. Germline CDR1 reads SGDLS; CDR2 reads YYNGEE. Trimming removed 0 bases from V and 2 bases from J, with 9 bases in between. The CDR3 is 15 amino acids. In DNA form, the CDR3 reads TGTGCCAGCAGCGTAGATATGTCCCCTGGAAACACCATATATTTT. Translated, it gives CASSVDMSPGNTIYF.

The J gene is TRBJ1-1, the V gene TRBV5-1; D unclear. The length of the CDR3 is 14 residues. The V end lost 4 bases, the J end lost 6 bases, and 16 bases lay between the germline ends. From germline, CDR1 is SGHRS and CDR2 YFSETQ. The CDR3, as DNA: TGCGCCAGCAGCCTGGACGCGTCTCGTTCTGAAGCTTTCTTT. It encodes CASSLDASRSEAFF.